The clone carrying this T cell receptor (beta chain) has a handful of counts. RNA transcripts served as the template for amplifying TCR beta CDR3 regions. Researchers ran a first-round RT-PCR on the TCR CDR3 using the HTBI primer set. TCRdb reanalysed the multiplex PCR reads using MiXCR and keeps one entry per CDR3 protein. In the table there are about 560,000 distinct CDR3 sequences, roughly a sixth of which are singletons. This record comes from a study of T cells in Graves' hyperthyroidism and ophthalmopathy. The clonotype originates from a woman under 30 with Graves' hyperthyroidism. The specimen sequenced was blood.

CDR3 sequence reads: CASSPRWSSSWYF. The CDR3 nucleotides are TGTGCCAGCTCACCACGTTGGTCCAGCAGCTGGTATTTT. The chain couples TRBV18 to TRBJ2-3; D ambiguous. Trimming removed 1 base at V and 14 bases at J, with 16 bases between. The CDR3 extends over 13 amino acids. Per the germline V gene, CDR1 is KGHSH and CDR2 is LQKENI.